The 30 T cell receptor beta chains in this list originate from one sample, sequenced in a study of control samples from healthy donors and cancer patients. TCRdb's table, derived via immunoSEQ multiplex PCR, lists solely in-frame clones and lacks some. This table holds just over 50,000 clones, around nine tenths found once. The source material was PBMCs. The receptors derive from a man aged 45-65 years with head and neck cancer.

A single count supports this clone. V is TRBV7-3 and J is TRBJ2-1, with TRBD2 identical over 10 bases. V lost 2 bases to trimming and J lost 5 bases; unmatched junction nucleotides: 6. The CDR3 extends over 16 amino acids. The germline V gene has CDR1 SGHTA and CDR2 FQGTGA. CDR3 in amino acids: CASSLWASGGHNEQFF. The CDR3 DNA reads TGTGCCAGCAGCTTATGGGCTAGCGGGGGACACAATGAGCAGTTCTTC.

This chain connects TRBV9 to TRBJ2-1; possibly TRBD1 or TRBD2 for D (5 bases each). Trimming took 4 bases from V and 0 from J, leaving 11 bases between them. The CDR3 runs to 15 residues. The germline V gene encodes CDR1 SGDLS and CDR2 YYNGEE. CDR3 sequence (DNA): TGTGCCAGCAGCTCCGGGACGAGCTCCTACAATGAGCAGTTCTTC. Residues: CASSSGTSSYNEQFF.

V gene TRBV12-3 or TRBV12-4 combines with J gene TRBJ2-3, with D unclear. V lost 5 bases, J lost 0 bases, and 6 bases lay in between. CDR3 length: 13 residues. Written as DNA, the CDR3 is TGTGCCAGCAGTCCTTATAGCACAGATACGCAGTATTTT. It codes for CASSPYSTDTQYF.

The chain carries TRBV28 and TRBJ2-7, with D perhaps assigned TRBD1 or TRBD2 (6 bases each). Germline CDR1 MDHEN, CDR2 SYDVKM. The CDR3 is made up of 14 amino acids. V was clipped by 3 bases and J by 5 bases, with 14 bases between them. CDR3 coding DNA: TGTGCCAGCAGTTTCGGGGGCGCGGTCGACGAGCAGTACTTC. Translation: CASSFGGAVDEQYF.

V usage is TRBV4-1 and J usage is TRBJ1-1; perhaps TRBD1 as D (5 bases). Per the germline V gene, CDR1 is MGHRA and CDR2 is YSYEKL. The V end was cut by 1 base, the J end by 4 bases, with 13 bases between. The CDR3 is 15 amino acids. Written as DNA, the CDR3 is TGCGCCAGCAGCCAAGGGATAGGGGTCTCCACTGAAGCTTTCTTT. Translation gives CASSQGIGVSTEAFF.

The rearrangement uses TRBV29-1 and TRBJ2-2; D call uncertain. The V and J ends lost 4 bases and 2 bases respectively, with 8 bases between them. The CDR3 covers 13 residues. Germline assignment: CDR1 SQVTM and CDR2 ANQGSEA. CDR3 sequence: CSVVYGNTGELFF. CDR3 in DNA: TGCAGCGTTGTTTACGGAAACACCGGGGAGCTGTTTTTT.

V gene TRBV10-3 combines with J gene TRBJ2-5, with D possibly TRBD1 on 5 matching bases. The CDR3 consists of 13 residues. Trimming shortened V by 3 bases and J by 4 bases, and 9 bases separated the two germline ends. The V gene's germline CDR1 is ENHRY and CDR2 SYGVKD. In DNA, the CDR3 is TGTGCCATCAGTGAATTTCAGGGAGAGACCCAGTACTTC. Its protein is CAISEFQGETQYF.

The chain combines TRBV6-6 with TRBJ2-7, with 8 positions matching TRBD2. CDR1 and CDR2 from the germline V gene are MNHNY and SVGAGI (reference sequence). V lost 2 bases, J lost 2 bases, and 5 bases stayed unmatched. This CDR3 spans 15 amino acids. DNA for the CDR3: TGTGCCAGCAGTTACGCTTCCGGGGGGGCCTACGAGCAGTACTTC. Encoded protein: CASSYASGGAYEQYF.

This chain joins TRBV5-1 and TRBJ2-1; 7 bases align to TRBD2. This CDR3 comprises 16 residues. J lost 9 bases, V lost 0 bases, and 12 bases had no gene match. CDR1 and CDR2 (germline): SGHRS, YFSETQ. The DNA of the CDR3 is TGCGCCAGCAGCTTGGCCGCGGCGGGAGTTGAGGGTGAGCAGTTCTTC. The encoded protein is CASSLAAAGVEGEQFF.

The V call is TRBV9, the J call TRBJ2-3, with TRBD1 matching 8 bases. With 2 bases clipped from V and 2 bases from J, the junction kept 7 bases outside the gene matches. CDR3 length equals 16 residues. CDR1 and CDR2 (germline): SGDLS, YYNGEE. The CDR3 DNA sequence: TGTGCCAGCAGCGTCGGGACAGGAGATTTCACAGATACGCAGTATTTT. The encoded protein is CASSVGTGDFTDTQYF.

This chain links TRBV7-9 with TRBJ2-7; no reliable D call. The CDR3 totals 12 residues. Germline V lookup: CDR1 SEHNR, CDR2 FQNEAQ (reference sequence). Trimming removed 5 bases from V and 4 bases from J, with 9 bases in between. The CDR3 sequence: CASSDPPYEQYF. DNA of the CDR3: TGTGCCAGCAGCGACCCCCCATACGAGCAGTACTTC.

This clone was counted a single time. This chain connects TRBV5-6 to TRBJ1-4, with 7 bases aligning to TRBD1. Germline lookup yields CDR1 SGHDT and CDR2 YYEEEE. The length of the CDR3 is 16 residues. The trim removed 4 bases at V and 5 bases at J, leaving 11 bases unmatched. CDR3 in DNA: TGTGCCAGCAGCCTACGGTTATCAGGGGGGAATGAAAAACTGTTTTTT. It is translated as CASSLRLSGGNEKLFF.

The chain joins TRBV7-2 to TRBJ2-1; D is unresolved. The CDR3 length is 13 residues. Germline-derived CDR1 and CDR2 are SGHTA and FQGNSA. V gave up 1 base and J gave up 8 bases, with 9 bases separating them. CDR3: CASSLVERYEQFF. The CDR3 nucleotides are TGTGCCAGCAGCTTAGTGGAGAGGTATGAGCAGTTCTTC.

This chain joins TRBV10-3 and TRBJ1-1; no clear D. CDR3 length equals 17 residues. CDR1 and CDR2 from the germline V gene are ENHRY and SYGVKD. Trimming shortened V by 8 bases and J by 2 bases, and 24 bases separated the two germline ends. CDR3: CAIRNTRPGNTNTEAFF. DNA for the CDR3: TGTGCCATCCGCAACACTAGGCCCGGGAACACCAACACTGAAGCTTTCTTT.

The rearrangement links TRBV27 to TRBJ1-4, with 9 bases identical to TRBD1. Germline lookup yields CDR1 MNHEY and CDR2 SMNVEV (reference sequence). The CDR3 sequence is 13 residues long. After removal of 7 bases from V and 7 bases from J, the junction contained 4 bases not matched to a gene. Written as DNA, the CDR3 is TGTGCCAGCATCTCGGACAGGGGTGAAAAACTGTTTTTT. Its translation is CASISDRGEKLFF.

In its sample, this clone was seen a few times. Here the CDR3 DNA reads TGTGCCAGCAGCAGGGAGAGGGCGACGGTGAATGAGCAGTTCTTC. This translates into CASSRERATVNEQFF. The chain is built from TRBV7-3 and TRBJ2-1, with D possibly TRBD2 on 5 matching bases. The V and J ends lost 5 bases and 7 bases respectively, with 18 bases between them. The CDR3 totals 15 residues. Germline values: CDR1 SGHTA, CDR2 FQGTGA.

The gene calls are TRBV28 and TRBJ2-5, with 8 bases fitting TRBD2. This CDR3 comprises 15 residues. CDR1 is MDHEN, CDR2 SYDVKM, per germline. The trim removed 7 bases at V and 3 bases at J, leaving 10 bases unmatched. The CDR3 DNA follows: TGTGCCAGCAAGCCGGGGTCGGGAGGGAAAGAGACCCAGTACTTC. Protein sequence: CASKPGSGGKETQYF.

The chain has TRBV19 and TRBJ2-3; a weak D match, TRBD1 (6 bases). The CDR3 has 14 amino acids. Trimming took off 2 bases at V and 3 bases at J, with 9 bases between the two ends. Germline CDR1 and CDR2: LNHDA and SQIVND (reference sequence). CDR3: CASSIRQGTDTQYF. CDR3 DNA: TGTGCCAGTAGTATACGGCAGGGGACAGATACGCAGTATTTT.

The genes are TRBV14 and TRBJ1-6, with unresolved D. Trimming pared 1 base from V and 9 bases from J, leaving 7 bases between. The CDR3 contains 13 residues. Germline-derived CDR1 and CDR2 are SGHDN and FVKESK. CDR3 in DNA: TGTGCCAGCAGCCAAGCGGGTCTTTCACCCCTCCACTTT. Protein sequence: CASSQAGLSPLHF.

The V call is TRBV7-6, the J call TRBJ2-7, with 10 bases lining up with TRBD2. CDR1 and CDR2 from the germline V gene are SGHVS and FNYEAQ. This CDR3 comprises 17 residues. V dropped 5 bases and J dropped 2; count of bases not matched to a gene: 12. CDR3 nucleotide sequence: TGTGCCAGCAGCGCGAGATCAGGACTAGCGGACGCCTACGAGCAGTACTTC. The encoded protein is CASSARSGLADAYEQYF.

The chain recombines TRBV30 with TRBJ2-1, with 10 bases lining up with TRBD1. J was trimmed by 7 bases and V by 8 bases; bases with no gene match: 11. Germline values: CDR1 GTSNPN, CDR2 SVGIG (reference sequence). This CDR3 is 14 amino acids long. CDR3 protein: CALESRDRGNEQFF. The CDR3 DNA is TGTGCCCTGGAGTCACGGGACAGGGGAAATGAGCAGTTCTTC.

The chain recombines TRBV7-8 with TRBJ2-3; D ambiguous. V was pared by 3 bases and J by 0 bases, with 16 bases between. The CDR3 is made up of 17 amino acids. Per germline, CDR1 SGHVS and CDR2 FQNEAQ. The CDR3: CASSFFEPRSSTDTQYF. In DNA form, the CDR3 reads TGTGCCAGCAGCTTTTTTGAGCCCCGTTCTAGCACAGATACGCAGTATTTT.

J is TRBJ2-5 and V is TRBV6-4; 12 bases match TRBD1. V shed 3 bases, J shed 7 bases, and the junction held 0 bases outside the gene matches. CDR3 length: 13 residues. From germline, CDR1 is MRHNA and CDR2 SNTAGT. The CDR3 loop reads CASSEGQGATQYF. The CDR3 nucleotides read TGTGCCAGCAGTGAGGGACAGGGGGCGACCCAGTACTTC.

The rearrangement links TRBV28 to TRBJ2-6; D uncertain. The CDR3 contains 15 residues. The germline V and J ends were trimmed by 3 bases and 4 bases, with 10 bases remaining between them. CDR1 and CDR2 from the germline V gene are MDHEN and SYDVKM. CDR3 nucleotide sequence: TGTGCCAGCAGTTTGAGGACCCACGGGGCCAACGTCCTGACTTTC. It yields the protein CASSLRTHGANVLTF.

The chain has TRBV7-2 and TRBJ2-7; TRBD2 matches at 16 bases. Germline V gene data show CDR1 as SGHTA and CDR2 as FQGNSA. V dropped 3 bases and J dropped 7; count of bases not matched to a gene: 0. The CDR3 has 14 amino acids. The CDR3 nucleotides read TGTGCCAGCAGCTTGGGACTAGCGGGAGGGGAGCAGTACTTC. Its protein is CASSLGLAGGEQYF.

This clone was seen a few times. The chain combines TRBV5-1 with TRBJ1-6; D might be TRBD1 (5 bases). Germline V gene sequence: CDR1 SGHRS, CDR2 YFSETQ. CDR3 length: 15 residues. Deletions cut 1 base from V and 10 bases from J, with 15 bases between. The CDR3 spells CASSLQGGPQSPLHF. The CDR3, as DNA: TGCGCCAGCAGCTTGCAGGGTGGGCCGCAATCACCCCTCCACTTT.

This chain joins TRBV30 and TRBJ1-1; possibly TRBD1 for D (6 bases). The CDR3 runs to 13 residues. CDR1 and CDR2 (germline): GTSNPN, SVGIG (reference sequence). V was shortened by 3 bases and J by 2 bases, with 10 bases between the two germline ends. This chain's CDR3 is CAWSQQGNTEAFF. Written as DNA, the CDR3 is TGTGCCTGGAGCCAACAGGGAAACACTGAAGCTTTCTTT.

V is TRBV28 and J is TRBJ2-5; 9 bases are a match to TRBD1. The ends lost 7 bases at V and 7 bases at J; junction bases unmatched: 10. The germline gives CDR1 MDHEN, CDR2 SYDVKM. The CDR3 runs 14 residues. The DNA of the CDR3 is TGTGCCAGCACACGGGACAGGGCGGTCCGGACCCAGTACTTC. Amino acids: CASTRDRAVRTQYF.

This sequence joins TRBV5-1 and TRBJ2-7, with 11 bases matching TRBD1. The germline gives CDR1 SGHRS, CDR2 YFSETQ. The V gene end was trimmed by 0 bases and the J gene end by 5 bases; junction bases not matched to a gene: 25. CDR3 size: 22 residues. The CDR3 nucleotides read TGCGCCAGCAGCTTGGGCGGGGGGCGGGACAGGGGGGCCCTATCTCGGTTGGACGAGCAGTACTTC. As protein: CASSLGGGRDRGALSRLDEQYF.

The chain joins TRBV19 to TRBJ2-7; 10 bases fit TRBD1. The CDR3 length is 14 residues. Germline trimming cut 3 bases from V and 5 bases from J; bases unmatched to any gene: 4. Germline CDR1 is LNHDA and CDR2 is SQIVND (reference sequence). The CDR3 loop reads CASSIRQGAHEQYF. CDR3 sequence (DNA): TGTGCCAGTAGTATCCGACAGGGGGCCCACGAGCAGTACTTC.